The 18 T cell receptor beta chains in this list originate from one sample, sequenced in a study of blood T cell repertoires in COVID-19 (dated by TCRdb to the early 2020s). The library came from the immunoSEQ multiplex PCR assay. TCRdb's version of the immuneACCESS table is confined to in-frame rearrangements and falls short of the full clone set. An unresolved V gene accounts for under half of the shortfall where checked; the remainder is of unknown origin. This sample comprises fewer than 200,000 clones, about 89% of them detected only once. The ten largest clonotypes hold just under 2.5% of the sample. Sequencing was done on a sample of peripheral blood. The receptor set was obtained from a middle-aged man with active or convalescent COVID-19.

For the CDR3, the DNA is TGTGCCAGTAGCATGGGACAGGGGATAGGAGACATTCAGTACTTC. It is translated as CASSMGQGIGDIQYF. This chain links TRBV19 with TRBJ2-4, with 10 bases lining up with TRBD1. CDR3 length equals 15 residues. Germline CDR1 LNHDA, CDR2 SQIVND (reference sequence). With V trimmed by 6 bases and J by 8 bases, 10 bases remained unmatched.

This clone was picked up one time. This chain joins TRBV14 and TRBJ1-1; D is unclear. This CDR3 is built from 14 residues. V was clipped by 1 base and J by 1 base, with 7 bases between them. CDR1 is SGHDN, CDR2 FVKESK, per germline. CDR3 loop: CASSQGFGNTEAFF. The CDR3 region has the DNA TGTGCCAGCAGCCAAGGGTTCGGGAACACTGAAGCTTTCTTT.

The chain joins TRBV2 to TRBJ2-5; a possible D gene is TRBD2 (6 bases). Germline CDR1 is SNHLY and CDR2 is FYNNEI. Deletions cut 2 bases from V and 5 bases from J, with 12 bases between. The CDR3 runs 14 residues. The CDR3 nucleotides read TGTGCCAGCAGTGAATTGGCGGGGCGGGAGACCCAGTACTTC. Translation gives CASSELAGRETQYF.

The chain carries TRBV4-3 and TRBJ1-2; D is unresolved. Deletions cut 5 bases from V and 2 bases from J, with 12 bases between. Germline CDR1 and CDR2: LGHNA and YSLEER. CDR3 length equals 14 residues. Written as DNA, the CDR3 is TGCGCCAGCAGCGACCTGGGCAGAAACTATGGCTACACCTTC. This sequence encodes CASSDLGRNYGYTF.

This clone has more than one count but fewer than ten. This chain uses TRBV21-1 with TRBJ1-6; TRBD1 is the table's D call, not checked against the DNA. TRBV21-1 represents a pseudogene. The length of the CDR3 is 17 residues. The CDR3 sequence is CASSNQNRGSYNSPLHF. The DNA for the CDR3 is TGTGCCAGCAGCAACCAAAACAGGGGCTCCTATAATTCACCCCTCCACTTT.

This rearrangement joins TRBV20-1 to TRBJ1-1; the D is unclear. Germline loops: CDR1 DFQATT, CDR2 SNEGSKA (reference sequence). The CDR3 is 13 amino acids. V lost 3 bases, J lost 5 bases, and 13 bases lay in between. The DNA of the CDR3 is TGCAGTGCTAGTAAGAGTGTCAGGACTGAAGCTTTCTTT. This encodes CSASKSVRTEAFF.

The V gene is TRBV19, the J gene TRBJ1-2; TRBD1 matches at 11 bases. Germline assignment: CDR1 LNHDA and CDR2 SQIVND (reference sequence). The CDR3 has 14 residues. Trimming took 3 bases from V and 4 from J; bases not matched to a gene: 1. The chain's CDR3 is CASSIGQGAYGYTF. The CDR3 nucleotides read TGTGCCAGTAGTATCGGACAGGGGGCCTATGGCTACACCTTC.

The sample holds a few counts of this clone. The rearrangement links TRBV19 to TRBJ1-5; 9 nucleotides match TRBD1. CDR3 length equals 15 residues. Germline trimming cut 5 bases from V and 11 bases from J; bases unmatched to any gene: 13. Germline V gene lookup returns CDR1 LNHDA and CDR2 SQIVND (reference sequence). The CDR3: CASSSTGGRGSAQHF. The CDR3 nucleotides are TGTGCCAGTAGTTCGACAGGGGGTCGAGGATCAGCCCAGCATTTT.

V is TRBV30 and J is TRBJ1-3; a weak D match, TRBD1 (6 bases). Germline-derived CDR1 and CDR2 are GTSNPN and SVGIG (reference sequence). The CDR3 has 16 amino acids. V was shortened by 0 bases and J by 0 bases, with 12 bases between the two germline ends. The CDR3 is CAWSVPGVDSGNTIYF. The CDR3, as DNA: TGTGCCTGGAGTGTACCAGGGGTCGACTCTGGAAACACCATATATTTT.

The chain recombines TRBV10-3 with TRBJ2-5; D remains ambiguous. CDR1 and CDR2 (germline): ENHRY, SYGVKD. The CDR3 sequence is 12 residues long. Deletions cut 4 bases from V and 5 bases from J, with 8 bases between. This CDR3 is CAISGSAETQYF. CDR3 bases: TGTGCCATCAGTGGGTCTGCGGAGACCCAGTACTTC.

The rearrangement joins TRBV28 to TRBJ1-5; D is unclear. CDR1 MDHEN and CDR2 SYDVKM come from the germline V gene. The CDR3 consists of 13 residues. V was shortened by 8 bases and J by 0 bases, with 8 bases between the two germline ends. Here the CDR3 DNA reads TGTGCCAGCGGACTTTCTAGCAATCAGCCCCAGCATTTT. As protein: CASGLSSNQPQHF. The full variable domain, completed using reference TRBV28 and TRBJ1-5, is DVKVTQSSRYLVKRTGEKVFLECVQDMDHENMFWYRQDPGLGLRLIYFSYDVKMKEKGDIPEGYSVSREKKERFSLILESASTNQTSMYLCASGLSSNQPQHFGDGTRLSIL.

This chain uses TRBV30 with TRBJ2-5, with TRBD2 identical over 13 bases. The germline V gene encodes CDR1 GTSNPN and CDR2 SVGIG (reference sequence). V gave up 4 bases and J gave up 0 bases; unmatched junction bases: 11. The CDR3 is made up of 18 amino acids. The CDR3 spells CAWKNWTSGGPYQETQYF. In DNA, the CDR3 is TGTGCCTGGAAAAACTGGACTAGCGGGGGCCCGTACCAAGAGACCCAGTACTTC.

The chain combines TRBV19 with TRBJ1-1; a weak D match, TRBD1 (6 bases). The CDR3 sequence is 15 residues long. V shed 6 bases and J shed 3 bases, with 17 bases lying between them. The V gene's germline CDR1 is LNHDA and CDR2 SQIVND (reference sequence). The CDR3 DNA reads TGTGCCAGTAGGGACAGTAGCGTTCAGGACACTGAAGCTTTCTTT. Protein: CASRDSSVQDTEAFF.

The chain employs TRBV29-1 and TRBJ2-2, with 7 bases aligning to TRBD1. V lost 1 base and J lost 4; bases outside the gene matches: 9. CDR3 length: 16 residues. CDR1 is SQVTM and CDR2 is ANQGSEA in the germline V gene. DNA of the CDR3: TGCAGCGTTGAAGGTGTACGGGACAGTCCCACCGGGGAGCTGTTTTTT. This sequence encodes CSVEGVRDSPTGELFF.

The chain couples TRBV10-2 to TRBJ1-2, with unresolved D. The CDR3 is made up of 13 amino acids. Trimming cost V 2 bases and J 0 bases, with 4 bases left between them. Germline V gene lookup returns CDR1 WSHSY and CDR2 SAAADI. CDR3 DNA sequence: TGCGCCAGCAGTGAGCGTACTAACTATGGCTACACCTTC. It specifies CASSERTNYGYTF.

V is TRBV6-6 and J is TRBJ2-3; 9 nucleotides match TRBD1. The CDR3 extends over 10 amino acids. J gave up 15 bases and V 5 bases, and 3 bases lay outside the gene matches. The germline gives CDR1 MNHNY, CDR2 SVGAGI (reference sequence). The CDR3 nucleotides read TGTGCCAGCAGTCGGGACAGGGAATATTTT. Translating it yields CASSRDREYF.

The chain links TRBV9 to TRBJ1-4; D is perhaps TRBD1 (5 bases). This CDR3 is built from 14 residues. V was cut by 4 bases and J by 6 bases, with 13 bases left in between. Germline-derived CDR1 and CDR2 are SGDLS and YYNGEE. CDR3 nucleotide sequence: TGTGCCAGCAGCTTCGGACAAGGAGATGAAAAACTGTTTTTT. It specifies CASSFGQGDEKLFF.

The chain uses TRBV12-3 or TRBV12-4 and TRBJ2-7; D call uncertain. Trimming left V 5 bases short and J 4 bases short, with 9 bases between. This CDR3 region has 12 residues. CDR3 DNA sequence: TGTGCCAGCAGTCCAGGATTTTACGAGCAGTACTTC. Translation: CASSPGFYEQYF.